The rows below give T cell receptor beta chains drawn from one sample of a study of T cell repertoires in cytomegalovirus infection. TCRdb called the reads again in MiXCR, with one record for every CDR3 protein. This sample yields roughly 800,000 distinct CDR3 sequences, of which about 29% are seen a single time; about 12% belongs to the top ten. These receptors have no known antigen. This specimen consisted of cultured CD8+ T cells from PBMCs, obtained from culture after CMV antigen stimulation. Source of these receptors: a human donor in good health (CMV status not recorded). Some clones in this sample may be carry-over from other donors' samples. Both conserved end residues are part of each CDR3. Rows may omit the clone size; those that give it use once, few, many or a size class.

CDR3aa: CASSLTRKETQYF
abundance: -
v_gene: TRBV25-1

CDR3aa: CASSQEGQGGNQPQHF
abundance: few
v_gene: TRBV4-2

CDR3aa: CASSYAAGGGRTDTQYF
abundance: -
v_gene: TRBV6-2/TRBV6-3

CDR3aa: CASSHNSMGGPILYEQYF
abundance: -
v_gene: TRBV7-9

CDR3aa: CASSHKGTGIKKLYGYTF
abundance: -
v_gene: TRBV4-2

CDR3aa: CASSPHGEKLFF
abundance: -
v_gene: TRBV28

CDR3aa: CASSPKSGGTGVYNEQFF
abundance: -
v_gene: TRBV4-1

CDR3aa: CASSLDSTSNYGYTF
abundance: -
v_gene: TRBV6-4

CDR3aa: CASSRYEGGGTEAFF
abundance: few
v_gene: TRBV7-9

CDR3aa: CASSFKGTSGTDTQYF
abundance: -
v_gene: TRBV28

CDR3aa: CASSSGQLLNYGYTF
abundance: many
v_gene: TRBV7-9

CDR3aa: CASSYTRADQPQHF
abundance: -
v_gene: TRBV6-2/TRBV6-3

CDR3aa: CASSPGRPNQPQHF
abundance: many
v_gene: TRBV28

CDR3aa: CASSLGGRPQETQYF
abundance: few
v_gene: TRBV7-6

CDR3aa: CASSFDSLYQPQHF
abundance: few
v_gene: TRBV27

CDR3aa: CASSYSMGVGNTIYF
abundance: -
v_gene: TRBV6-6

CDR3aa: CASRPDRGAQPQHF
abundance: -
v_gene: TRBV6-5

CDR3aa: CASSVVTGGKEKLFF
abundance: -
v_gene: TRBV9

CDR3aa: CVSSQDRVLATGELFF
abundance: -
v_gene: TRBV4-1

CDR3aa: CASSTNTGPGYTF
abundance: -
v_gene: TRBV27

CDR3aa: CASSVPRAGDGSDTQYF
abundance: few
v_gene: TRBV5-1

CDR3aa: CASTENPGTNEKLFF
abundance: few
v_gene: TRBV6-5

CDR3aa: CASSIMADMNTEAFF
abundance: few
v_gene: TRBV19

CDR3aa: CATSRTGRGYTF
abundance: -
v_gene: TRBV24-1

CDR3aa: CAILTGQGSNNEQFF
abundance: -
v_gene: TRBV10-3

CDR3aa: CASSYSGTGSGEQYF
abundance: few
v_gene: TRBV6-5

CDR3aa: CASSFWGAGGSYNEQFF
abundance: few
v_gene: TRBV7-6

CDR3aa: CASSPQRASNQPQHF
abundance: few
v_gene: TRBV4-1

CDR3aa: CASIPREQNIQYF
abundance: -
v_gene: TRBV19

CDR3aa: CASRVTGGNTEAFF
abundance: -
v_gene: TRBV27

CDR3aa: CASAYRNTEAFF
abundance: -
v_gene: TRBV12-5